This T cell receptor beta chain was sequenced during a study of PD-L1 blockade in urothelial cancer. Study observations and caveats: Clonality of blood TCR below the median before treatment predicted better survival.

Germline loops: CDR1 ENHRY, CDR2 SYGVKD. V lost 5 bases to trimming and J lost 0 bases; unmatched junction nucleotides: 4. The CDR3 extends over 16 amino acids. Regarding this clone: Its antigen is not known.

Time point in this sample: peripheral blood 6 weeks after treatment start. Some clones are missing from TCRdb's copy, which holds only in-frame ones; the method was immunoSEQ multiplex PCR. This sample has about 76,000 clones, with roughly 90% found just once. Sequences were derived from PBMCs, sampled around atezolizumab (anti-PD-L1) treatment. This receptor was identified in a woman at least 80 years old with urothelial cancer. The chain joins TRBV10-3 to TRBJ1-4; 9 bases map to TRBD1. CDR3 amino acids: CAISRQGDATNEKLFF. Written as DNA, the CDR3 is TGTGCCATCAGTAGACAGGGGGATGCAACTAATGAAAAACTGTTTTTT.